These 21 T cell receptor beta chains originate from one sample sequenced in a study of cytomegalovirus exposure and HLA in healthy donors. It was with 60 Vbeta and 13 Jbeta primers that the PCR ran. Profiling relied on immunoSEQ multiplex PCR, and the TCRdb table lists in-frame clones only, not all of them. Of over 150,000 clones listed, around 65% are singletons. Sequenced material: PBMCs. Source of these receptors: a woman in her forties in good health and CMV-seropositive.

This clone was seen more than once but under ten times. The chain employs TRBV5-1 and TRBJ1-1; tentative D call: TRBD1 (6 bases). This CDR3 spans 15 amino acids. With 0 bases removed from V and 5 bases from J, the gap between germline ends came to 14 bases. Germline lookup yields CDR1 SGHRS and CDR2 YFSETQ. This CDR3 is CASSLVGGEGTEAFF. The CDR3 DNA reads as TGCGCCAGCAGCTTGGTAGGGGGGGAGGGAACTGAAGCTTTCTTT.

The V and J genes are TRBV21-1 and TRBJ2-3; the table's D call, TRBD1, was not checked against the DNA. TRBV21-1 is an annotated pseudogene. The length of the CDR3 is 16 residues. The CDR3 coding sequence is TGTGCCAGCAGCAAAAAACCGGGACAGGGCACAGATACGCAGTATTTT. Its protein product is CASSKKPGQGTDTQYF.

This clone occurred a few times. This chain links TRBV5-4 with TRBJ2-7; 8 bases are shared with TRBD1. The CDR3 runs 14 residues. Germline loops: CDR1 SGHNT, CDR2 YYREEE (reference sequence). V trimming: 3 bases; J trimming: 4 bases; junction bases outside the gene matches: 6. CDR3 coding DNA: TGTGCCAGCAGCTCGGACAGGGTAGGGTACGAGCAGTACTTC. Protein sequence: CASSSDRVGYEQYF.

The gene calls are TRBV7-9 and TRBJ2-7; a possible D gene is TRBD2 (6 bases). Germline loops: CDR1 SEHNR, CDR2 FQNEAQ (reference sequence). This CDR3 region has 14 residues. Trimming stripped 4 bases from V and 0 bases from J, with 10 bases between. The CDR3 DNA sequence: TGTGCCAGCAGCTGGATCGGGAGCTCCTACGAGCAGTACTTC. This sequence encodes CASSWIGSSYEQYF.

V usage is TRBV25-1 and J usage is TRBJ1-6, with D perhaps TRBD1 (5 bases). Looked up from germline, CDR1 is MGHDK and CDR2 is SYGVNS. CDR3 size: 12 residues. V lost 4 bases, J lost 14 bases, and 12 bases lay in between. The CDR3 reads CASSATGVALHF. CDR3 bases: TGTGCCAGCAGTGCAACAGGAGTCGCCCTCCACTTT.

The chain uses TRBV25-1 and TRBJ1-2; D is possibly TRBD1 (6 bases). The CDR3 has 15 residues. Germline lookup yields CDR1 MGHDK and CDR2 SYGVNS. V gave up 2 bases and J gave up 4 bases, with 14 bases separating them. CDR3 in DNA: TGTGCCAGCAGTGAACCAACAGGGAACCTCTATGGCTACACCTTC. Its protein is CASSEPTGNLYGYTF.

This clone was seen a few times. For the CDR3, the DNA is TGCAGCGTAGGACAGGGTGCTAATCAGCCCCAGCATTTT. Its translation: CSVGQGANQPQHF. This chain connects TRBV29-1 to TRBJ1-5; 8 bases agree with TRBD1. V lost 6 bases to trimming and J lost 4 bases; unmatched junction nucleotides: 5. This CDR3 has 13 amino acids. Germline assignment: CDR1 SQVTM and CDR2 ANQGSEA.

The chain carries TRBV27 and TRBJ2-3; 10 nucleotides match TRBD2. Germline assignment: CDR1 MNHEY and CDR2 SMNVEV (reference sequence). CDR3 length: 14 amino acids. The V gene end was trimmed by 5 bases and the J gene end by 11 bases; junction bases not matched to a gene: 10. The CDR3 region is CASSSGGVWRVQYF. The CDR3, as DNA: TGTGCCAGCAGTAGCGGGGGGGTGTGGAGGGTGCAGTATTTT.

This clone is medium-sized (0.01 to 0.1%) within its sample. V usage is TRBV6-1 and J usage is TRBJ1-3; no definite D call. The CDR3 contains 16 residues. Germline CDR1 and CDR2: MNHNS and SASEGT. V was trimmed by 0 bases and J by 0 bases, leaving 9 bases between them. This CDR3 reads CASSEAPGSSGNTIYF. In DNA, the CDR3 is TGTGCCAGCAGTGAAGCGCCGGGGTCCTCTGGAAACACCATATATTTT.

The chain employs TRBV5-1 and TRBJ1-1; D is perhaps TRBD1 (5 bases). V lost 5 bases to trimming and J lost 2 bases, with 7 bases between them. This CDR3 comprises 12 residues. Germline lookup yields CDR1 SGHRS and CDR2 YFSETQ. The CDR3 loop is CASRQDNTEAFF. CDR3 DNA: TGCGCCAGCAGACAGGACAACACTGAAGCTTTCTTT.

The chain is built from TRBV9 and TRBJ2-1; D not resolved. Trimming left V 0 bases short and J 6 bases short, with 13 bases between. The CDR3 runs 15 residues. CDR1 is SGDLS and CDR2 is YYNGEE in the germline V gene. The CDR3 DNA is TGTGCCAGCAGCGTAGGCGGCGGTAGAACCAATGAGCAGTTCTTC. It translates to CASSVGGGRTNEQFF. The variable domain in full, completed from reference TRBV9 and TRBJ2-1, reads DSGVTQTPKHLITATGQRVTLRCSPRSGDLSVYWYQQSLDQGLQFLIQYYNGEERAKGNILERFSAQQFPDLHSELNLSSLELGDSALYFCASSVGGGRTNEQFFGPGTRLTVL.

This clone showed up just a few times. The rearrangement joins TRBV2 to TRBJ2-7, with D maybe TRBD1 (5 bases). V lost 6 bases, J lost 3 bases, and 12 bases lay in between. The V gene's germline CDR1 is SNHLY and CDR2 FYNNEI. This CDR3 region has 13 residues. CDR3 in DNA: TGTGCCAGCAGACCCACAGGTTACTACGAGCAGTACTTC. Translating it yields CASRPTGYYEQYF.

This clone showed up just a few times. V usage is TRBV5-6 and J usage is TRBJ1-1; a possible D gene is TRBD1 (6 bases). V was cut by 6 bases and J by 2 bases, with 11 bases left in between. The CDR3 loop spans 13 amino acids. Germline lookup yields CDR1 SGHDT and CDR2 YYEEEE. CDR3 in DNA: TGTGCCAGCAACGACAGGTTTAACACTGAAGCTTTCTTT. This codes for CASNDRFNTEAFF.

The chain links TRBV11-3 to TRBJ2-3; D is possibly TRBD1 (6 bases). The CDR3 loop spans 14 amino acids. Germline V CDR1 and CDR2: SGHNT, YENEEA. The V end was cut by 1 base, the J end by 4 bases, with 9 bases between. This chain's CDR3 is CASSLVAGADTQYF. The CDR3 nucleotides read TGTGCCAGCAGCTTAGTAGCAGGGGCAGATACGCAGTATTTT.

The V gene is TRBV6-5, the J gene TRBJ1-3, with D possibly matching TRBD1 (5 bases). CDR1 and CDR2 from the germline V gene are MNHEY and SVGAGI. This CDR3 spans 15 amino acids. Trimming stripped 1 base from V and 2 bases from J, with 9 bases between. CDR3 in amino acids: CASSYWGEPGNTIYF. The CDR3 DNA reads TGTGCCAGCAGTTACTGGGGGGAACCTGGAAACACCATATATTTT.

The chain links TRBV2 to TRBJ2-1; D perhaps matches TRBD2 (5 bases). The CDR3 runs 15 residues. CDR1 and CDR2 (germline): SNHLY, FYNNEI. The ends were cut back, 1 base at V and 4 bases at J, with 11 bases in the middle. The CDR3 region is CASSEERVGYNEQFF. CDR3 coding DNA: TGTGCCAGCAGTGAAGAGAGGGTGGGGTACAATGAGCAGTTCTTC.

The gene calls are TRBV19 and TRBJ2-1, with a weak D call TRBD1 (5 bases). This CDR3 has 15 amino acids. The V and J ends lost 5 bases and 5 bases respectively, with 16 bases between them. The germline V gene encodes CDR1 LNHDA and CDR2 SQIVND (reference sequence). The CDR3 DNA is TGTGCCAGTAGTCCGGAACCAGGGCTACACAATGAGCAGTTCTTC. This gives the protein CASSPEPGLHNEQFF. Together with reference TRBV19 and TRBJ2-1, the CDR3 gives the full variable domain: DGGITQSPKYLFRKEGQNVTLSCEQNLNHDAMYWYRQDPGQGLRLIYYSQIVNDFQKGDIAEGYSVSREKKESFPLTVTSAQKNPTAFYLCASSPEPGLHNEQFFGPGTRLTVL.

This chain joins TRBV5-4 and TRBJ1-5; TRBD1 matches 10 bases. Unmatched junction bases numbered 1, after V lost 2 bases and J lost 5 bases. CDR1 and CDR2 from the germline V gene are SGHNT and YYREEE (reference sequence). The CDR3 extends over 14 amino acids. DNA of the CDR3: TGTGCCAGCAGCTTCGGGACAGGGGATCAGCCCCAGCATTTT. This codes for CASSFGTGDQPQHF. Variable domain in full (rest from reference TRBV5-4 and TRBJ1-5): ETGVTQSPTHLIKTRGQQVTLRCSSQSGHNTVSWYQQALGQGPQFIFQYYREEENGRGNFPPRFSGLQFPNYSSELNVNALELDDSALYLCASSFGTGDQPQHFGDGTRLSIL.

This clone was detected only once. The rearrangement links TRBV2 to TRBJ1-5, with 7 bases identical to TRBD1. CDR3 length: 14 residues. Trimming at V came to 7 bases and at J to 0 bases, leaving 3 bases not matched to a gene. Germline V gene lookup returns CDR1 SNHLY and CDR2 FYNNEI. DNA of the CDR3: TGTGCCAGCAACAGGGACAGTAGCAATCAGCCCCAGCATTTT. It specifies CASNRDSSNQPQHF. The complete variable domain, with remaining parts taken from reference TRBV2 and TRBJ1-5, reads EPEVTQTPSHQVTQMGQEVILRCVPISNHLYFYWYRQILGQKVEFLVSFYNNEISEKSEIFDDQFSVERPDGSNFTLKIRSTKLEDSAMYFCASNRDSSNQPQHFGDGTRLSIL.

This chain links TRBV27 with TRBJ2-5; possible D gene TRBD1, 6 bases. There are 12 residues in the CDR3. V lost 4 bases and J 11 bases, leaving 14 bases between the germline ends. The germline CDR1 and CDR2 sequences are MNHEY and SMNVEV (reference sequence). The CDR3 DNA follows: TGTGCCAGCAGTTCACGACAGGCTACACAGTACTTC. It encodes CASSSRQATQYF.

The chain has TRBV4-3 and TRBJ2-5; 7 nucleotides match TRBD1. The CDR3 covers 17 residues. Germline V gene lookup returns CDR1 LGHNA and CDR2 YSLEER. The V and J ends lost 0 bases and 5 bases, in that order; junction bases with no gene match: 12. The CDR3 reads CASSQDSRTGEVETQYF. The DNA for the CDR3 is TGCGCCAGCAGCCAAGATTCCCGGACAGGAGAGGTTGAGACCCAGTACTTC.